The present T cell receptor beta chain was sequenced within a study of naive and memory T cell subsets. Points from the study as a whole: A few larger clonotypes appeared in naive repertoires, especially CD8, possibly memory cells re-expressing CD45RA.

An equimolar mix of two oligonucleotides served as the beta constant-region primer for TRBC1 and TRBC2. Ligated cDNA was amplified by four rounds of PCR with nested alpha and beta constant-region primers and SP2. TCRdb reprocessed the UMI-ligation and nested PCR reads with MiXCR, giving one entry per CDR3 protein. The sample includes over 110,000 distinct CDR3 sequences, approximately 20% of them seen just once. Details on this clonotype: The antigen remains unidentified.

Per the germline V gene, CDR1 is MNHEY and CDR2 is SMNVEV (reference sequence). Deletions cut 5 bases from V and 8 bases from J, with 19 bases between. There are 15 residues in the CDR3. The V call is TRBV27, the J call TRBJ2-1, with D possibly being TRBD2 (6 bases). The receptor was isolated from a human donor in good health. Sequencing was done on a sample of naive CD8+ T cells from blood. The CDR3, as DNA: TGTGCCAGCAGTCTCACCCCGGGACTCCAGGATGAGCAGTTCTTC. It is translated as CASSLTPGLQDEQFF.